Sequencing of this T cell receptor (beta chain) was carried out in a study of T-cell memory formation after mild COVID-19. The study, taken as a whole, reports: Pre-infection memory contained some responding clones, which suggested that cross-reactive memory had joined. For contracting clones, CD4+ ones sat mainly in CM and EM, CD8+ in EMRA. A balance of CD4 and CD8 characterized clones contracting day 15 to 85, whereas later expanders leaned CD4+.

V was cut by 2 bases and J by 2 bases, with 3 bases left in between. CDR1 and CDR2 from the germline V gene are ENHRY and SYGVKD. The CDR3 is made up of 12 amino acids. In this sample, this clonotype turned up many times. The target antigen is unknown. From the 5' RACE reads, TCRdb called clonotypes with MiXCR, one entry per CDR3 protein. The sample contains more than 250,000 distinct CDR3 sequences, roughly 17% of which appear only once. The clonotype originates from a man aged 18-30 years who had mild COVID-19 (a few samples of this study predate the infection). Cell type and time point are not known. The sequenced sample consisted of PBMCs or a T cell subset sorted from them (not recorded which). This rearrangement joins TRBV10-3 to TRBJ2-5; the D is unclear. This CDR3 is CAISEQQETQYF. CDR3 nucleotide sequence: TGTGCCATCAGTGAGCAACAAGAGACCCAGTACTTC.